Described below is a single T cell receptor beta chain sequence and its context. Its antigen is as yet unknown. The data were taken from a study of blood T cells in healthy people across ages. Points from the study as a whole: Per million T cells, the diversity of TCR beta decreased roughly linearly as age advanced.

It was with a sample-barcoded 5' primer and a J-beta primer mix that a second PCR of roughly 7 to 12 cycles was run. TCRdb itself ran the 5' RACE reads through MiXCR, one entry per CDR3 protein. Of around 1,000,000 distinct CDR3 sequences in the sample, 20% to 25% were seen once. Germline V lookup: CDR1 LGHDT, CDR2 YNNKEL (reference sequence). J lost 0 bases, V lost 3 bases, and 5 bases had no gene match. The CDR3 is made up of 16 amino acids. This sample also belongs to another study, concerning T cells of mothers and their children. As that study records: During the second PCR, the M1S primer introduced sample barcodes along with 2-4 random nucleotides. Every mother supplied over 8.5 million TCR beta CDR3 reads and every child around 3 million.

The TCR was taken from a girl aged 2 to 9 in good health. Sequencing was done on a sample of blood. The rearrangement uses TRBV3-1 and TRBJ2-5, with TRBD2 matching over 9 bases. In nucleotides, the CDR3 is TGTGCCAGCAGCCAGGACGTAGCGGGGGACCAAGAGACCCAGTACTTC. It codes for CASSQDVAGDQETQYF.